These 14 T cell receptor beta chains were sequenced from one sample in a study of T cell changes during pregnancy in multiple sclerosis. Repertoires were generated with immunoSEQ multiplex PCR, while TCRdb's copy carries only in-frame clones and drops some. The table records tens of thousands of clones, 90% to 95% of them present only once. The sequencing here drew on CD8+ T cells from peripheral blood mononuclear cells, taken before pregnancy. The receptors were sampled from a female donor with multiple sclerosis, enrolled in a pregnancy study.

The chain is built from TRBV25-1 and TRBJ2-2; TRBD1 might be the D (5 bases). This CDR3 spans 14 amino acids. Looked up from germline, CDR1 is MGHDK and CDR2 is SYGVNS. Deletions cut 2 bases from V and 6 bases from J, with 10 bases between. The CDR3 region is CASSERARAGELFF. The CDR3 nucleotides are TGTGCCAGCAGTGAAAGGGCCAGGGCCGGGGAGCTGTTTTTT.

V is TRBV5-6 and J is TRBJ2-5, with 8 bases lining up with TRBD1. Trimming cost V 5 bases and J 4 bases; bases outside gene matches: 7. The germline V gene encodes CDR1 SGHDT and CDR2 YYEEEE. CDR3 size: 14 residues. The CDR3 loop is CASSRQGPRETQYF. The CDR3 bases are TGTGCCAGCAGTAGACAGGGGCCCCGAGAGACCCAGTACTTC.

V and J are TRBV6-5 and TRBJ1-2; D might be TRBD1 (5 bases). Between the trimmed V and J ends, which lost 0 bases and 6 bases, there was a span of 14 bases. CDR3 size: 15 residues. Germline V gene sequence: CDR1 MNHEY, CDR2 SVGAGI. CDR3 DNA sequence: TGTGCCAGCAGTTACTCGACGGGACTTGTAGATGGCTACACCTTC. This encodes CASSYSTGLVDGYTF.

The chain is built from TRBV27 and TRBJ1-2; D gene ambiguous. CDR3 length equals 14 residues. Germline CDR1 reads MNHEY; CDR2 reads SMNVEV (reference sequence). V lost 3 bases and J lost 8, with 16 bases in between. CDR3 coding DNA: TGTGCCAGCAGTTTCCTTGGAGGGTTCGAAGGCTACACCTTC. Amino acid sequence: CASSFLGGFEGYTF.

The rearrangement joins TRBV19 to TRBJ1-2; D is unclear. The CDR3 has 16 residues. Germline V lookup: CDR1 LNHDA, CDR2 SQIVND (reference sequence). Trimming left V 3 bases short and J 0 bases short, with 14 bases between. CDR3 region: CASSIATGEANYGYTF. The DNA for the CDR3 is TGTGCCAGTAGTATTGCGACGGGAGAAGCTAACTATGGCTACACCTTC.

V usage is TRBV5-8 and J usage is TRBJ1-1; D perhaps matches TRBD1 (6 bases). This CDR3 has 12 residues. Trimming stripped 7 bases from V and 6 bases from J, with 13 bases between. CDR1 and CDR2 (germline): SGHTS, YDEGEE. CDR3 bases: TGTGCCAGCCTACAGGGTATAGCTGAAGCTTTCTTT. Amino acids: CASLQGIAEAFF.

The sample holds one count of this clone. CDR3 region: CASSWGPEKLFF. The CDR3 DNA sequence: TGTGCCAGCAGCTGGGGCCCGGAAAAACTGTTTTTT. The chain joins TRBV7-9 to TRBJ1-4; the D gene is possibly TRBD1 (5 bases). Trimming shortened V by 4 bases and J by 8 bases, and 8 bases separated the two germline ends. This CDR3 has 12 amino acids. The germline CDR1 and CDR2 sequences are SEHNR and FQNEAQ (reference sequence).

This clone was found once. The chain couples TRBV13 to TRBJ1-2; 7 nucleotides match TRBD1. The CDR3 consists of 14 residues. The J segment lost 4 bases and the V segment lost 6 bases, leaving 8 bases of the junction unmatched. The germline CDR1 and CDR2 sequences are PRHDT and FYEKMQ (reference sequence). The CDR3 here is CASSSRGTLYGYTF. In DNA form, the CDR3 reads TGTGCCAGCAGTTCCAGGGGGACCCTCTATGGCTACACCTTC.

The chain employs TRBV28 and TRBJ1-1; D not certain. The V and J ends lost 2 bases and 3 bases respectively, with 13 bases between them. This CDR3 is built from 15 residues. The germline V gene has CDR1 MDHEN and CDR2 SYDVKM. The CDR3 region is CASSLGGGSDTEAFF. CDR3 nucleotides: TGTGCCAGCAGTTTAGGAGGTGGGTCAGACACTGAAGCTTTCTTT.

The gene calls are TRBV23-1 and TRBJ1-4; 8 bases agree with TRBD1. TRBV23-1 is noted as an ORF with a role that remains uncertain. Losses at the gene ends were 4 bases for V and 8 bases for J; bases not matched to a gene: 6. The CDR3 is made up of 14 amino acids. In DNA, the CDR3 is TGCGCCAGCAGTCCCTATCACAGGGGGGAAAAACTGTTTTTT. Residues: CASSPYHRGEKLFF.

The chain is built from TRBV2 and TRBJ2-7, with TRBD2 matching over 8 bases. This CDR3 has 12 amino acids. With 7 bases clipped from V and 5 bases from J, the junction kept 4 bases outside the gene matches. Germline V gene data show CDR1 as SNHLY and CDR2 as FYNNEI. The DNA for the CDR3 is TGTGCCAGCACGGGGGGGCGGAACGAGCAGTACTTC. It encodes CASTGGRNEQYF.

This chain links TRBV7-2 with TRBJ1-5; tentatively, D is TRBD1 (5 bases). The germline V gene encodes CDR1 SGHTA and CDR2 FQGNSA. Between the trimmed V and J ends, which lost 5 bases and 2 bases, there was a span of 16 bases. The CDR3 length is 16 residues. The CDR3 DNA reads TGTGCCAGCAGCCCAAACGGGGGGTTGGGCAATCAGCCCCAGCATTTT. Translated, it gives CASSPNGGLGNQPQHF. Looking up the rest from reference TRBV7-2 and TRBJ1-5 gives the full variable domain: GAGVSQSPSNKVTEKGKDVELRCDPISGHTALYWYRQSLGQGLEFLIYFQGNSAPDKSGLPSDRFSAERTGGSVSTLTIQRTQQEDSAVYLCASSPNGGLGNQPQHFGDGTRLSIL.

The V gene is TRBV5-1, the J gene TRBJ2-1, with D unclear. CDR1 is SGHRS, CDR2 YFSETQ, per germline. The CDR3 runs 11 residues. V lost 3 bases and J lost 9, with 7 bases in between. The CDR3 here is CASSWAAEQFF. The CDR3 region has the DNA TGCGCCAGCAGCTGGGCAGCTGAGCAGTTCTTC.

The chain carries TRBV30 and TRBJ1-3; D not resolved. V lost 1 base and J 0 bases, leaving 7 bases between the germline ends. The CDR3 covers 14 residues. Germline CDR1 GTSNPN, CDR2 SVGIG (reference sequence). The CDR3 loop is CAWSDWSSGNTIYF. DNA for the CDR3: TGTGCCTGGAGTGACTGGTCCTCTGGAAACACCATATATTTT.